These 10 T cell receptor beta chains were all obtained from the same sample, sequenced in a study of T cell changes during pregnancy in multiple sclerosis. Method: immunoSEQ multiplex PCR; TCRdb's copy keeps in-frame clones and lacks some. The profile shows under 70,000 clones, around 92% of them singletons. The material sequenced was CD4+ T cells from peripheral blood mononuclear cells, taken after pregnancy. The source of these receptors is a female donor with multiple sclerosis, enrolled in a pregnancy study.

The chain carries TRBV19 and TRBJ1-2, with a possible D match to TRBD1 (5 bases). The CDR3 has 15 residues. The germline V gene has CDR1 LNHDA and CDR2 SQIVND (reference sequence). The V end lost 3 bases, the J end lost 4 bases, and 15 bases lay between the germline ends. In DNA, the CDR3 is TGTGCCAGTAGTATTGGGGCCAGCCTAATCTATGGCTACACCTTC. Translated: CASSIGASLIYGYTF.

This clone appeared once. The genes are TRBV9 and TRBJ2-3; 9 bases line up with TRBD2. Germline trimming cut 0 bases from V and 5 bases from J; bases unmatched to any gene: 10. This CDR3 is built from 17 residues. The germline V gene has CDR1 SGDLS and CDR2 YYNGEE. CDR3 in DNA: TGTGCCAGCAGCGTAGGGGGAAGGGCGGGGGGGCAAGATACGCAGTATTTT. As protein: CASSVGGRAGGQDTQYF.

V gene TRBV2 combines with J gene TRBJ1-2, with 7 bases aligning to TRBD1. J gave up 8 bases and V 9 bases, and 9 bases lay outside the gene matches. Germline CDR1 is SNHLY and CDR2 is FYNNEI. This CDR3 has 12 residues. CDR3 coding DNA: TGTGCCAGACGAGGGACAGCTCTCGGCTACACCTTC. Translation: CARRGTALGYTF.

V and J are TRBV19 and TRBJ2-1; tentatively, D is TRBD1 (6 bases). CDR3 length equals 15 residues. In germline, CDR1 is LNHDA, CDR2 SQIVND (reference sequence). With 9 bases removed from V and 0 bases from J, the gap between germline ends came to 15 bases. The DNA for the CDR3 is TGTGCCAGCAGAGGAAGACAGGCCTCCTACAATGAGCAGTTCTTC. It translates to CASRGRQASYNEQFF.

The chain is built from TRBV5-6 and TRBJ1-3, with D tentatively TRBD1 (5 bases). This CDR3 spans 14 amino acids. CDR1 and CDR2 (germline): SGHDT, YYEEEE. V shed 5 bases and J shed 4 bases, with 13 bases lying between them. DNA for the CDR3: TGTGCCAGCAGGCGGGACCGGGTGGGAAACACCATATATTTT. This translates into CASRRDRVGNTIYF.

The J gene is TRBJ2-2, the V gene TRBV18, with D unresolved. Germline-derived CDR1 and CDR2 are KGHSH and LQKENI. The CDR3 totals 13 residues. Trimming removed 3 bases from V and 7 bases from J, with 9 bases in between. The CDR3, as DNA: TGTGCCAGCTCACCCCTCCCGGGCGGGGAGCTGTTTTTT. Its protein is CASSPLPGGELFF. Filled out from reference TRBV18 and TRBJ2-2, the complete variable domain reads NAGVMQNPRHLVRRRGQEARLRCSPMKGHSHVYWYRQLPEEGLKFMVYLQKENIIDESGMPKERFSAEFPKEGPSILRIQQVVRGDSAAYFCASSPLPGGELFFGEGSRLTVL.

In this sample, this clone turned up a few times. The chain uses TRBV6-5 and TRBJ1-4; D perhaps matches TRBD1 (5 bases). V lost 4 bases to trimming and J lost 0 bases, with 6 bases between them. The CDR3 totals 14 residues. Germline CDR1 and CDR2: MNHEY and SVGAGI. CDR3 in amino acids: CASSSTATNEKLFF. The CDR3 DNA is TGTGCCAGCAGTTCGACAGCAACTAATGAAAAACTGTTTTTT.

The V call is TRBV4-3, the J call TRBJ1-2; 10 bases align to TRBD1. The germline V gene has CDR1 LGHNA and CDR2 YSLEER. The CDR3 length is 15 residues. V lost 1 base and J lost 7; bases outside the gene matches: 6. The CDR3, as DNA: TGCGCCAGCAGCCAAGGGACAGGGGGGATCTCTGGCTACACCTTC. This translates into CASSQGTGGISGYTF.

V usage is TRBV2 and J usage is TRBJ2-5; 13 bases map to TRBD2. This CDR3 has 15 residues. Germline CDR1 and CDR2: SNHLY and FYNNEI. Trimming at V came to 6 bases and at J to 4 bases, leaving 5 bases not matched to a gene. The CDR3 DNA reads as TGTGCCAGCAGAGCCCGGACTAGCGGGGGAGAGACCCAGTACTTC. The encoded protein is CASRARTSGGETQYF.

The rearrangement links TRBV30 to TRBJ2-7; 10 bases line up with TRBD1. This CDR3 has 14 residues. The germline V gene has CDR1 GTSNPN and CDR2 SVGIG (reference sequence). Trimming removed 6 bases from V and 6 bases from J; junction bases left unmatched: 11. DNA for the CDR3: TGTGCCTGTGATAGGGACAGGGGACGACGCGAGCAGTACTTC. The encoded protein is CACDRDRGRREQYF.